This TCR beta chain was sequenced during a study of T-cell reconstitution after alpha-beta-depleted transplantation in children. At least ten counts were recorded for this clonotype. During its preparation, the TCRbeta library received unique molecular identifiers. TCRdb reprocessed the PCR reads with MiXCR, giving one entry per CDR3 protein. The repertoire consists of 200,000 to 250,000 distinct CDR3 sequences, with around 10% occurring once and the leading ten covering approximately 6.2%. Looked up from germline, CDR1 is SQVTM and CDR2 is ANQGSEA. Unmatched junction bases numbered 9, after V lost 7 bases and J lost 7 bases. The CDR3 spans 12 residues.

This chain joins TRBV29-1 and TRBJ1-2; TRBD1 matches at 7 bases. The sample consisted of PBMCs from the stem cell graft donor, taken from the stem cell graft. The sequence was obtained from a human donor who donated a stem cell graft to a child with acute lymphoblastic leukemia. This chain's CDR3 is CSGQTGLGGYTF. In DNA, the CDR3 is TGCAGCGGGCAGACAGGGTTGGGTGGCTACACCTTC.